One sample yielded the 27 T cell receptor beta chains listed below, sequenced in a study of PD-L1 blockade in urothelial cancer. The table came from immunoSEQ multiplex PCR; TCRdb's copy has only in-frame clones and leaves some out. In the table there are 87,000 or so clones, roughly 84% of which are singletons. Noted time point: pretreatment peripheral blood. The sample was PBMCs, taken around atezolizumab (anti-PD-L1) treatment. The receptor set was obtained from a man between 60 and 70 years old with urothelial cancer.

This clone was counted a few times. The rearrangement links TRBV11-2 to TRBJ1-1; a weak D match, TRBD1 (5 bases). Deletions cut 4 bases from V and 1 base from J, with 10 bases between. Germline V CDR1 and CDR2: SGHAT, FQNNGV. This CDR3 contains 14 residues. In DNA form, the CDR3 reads TGTGCCAGCAGCTCAGGGTTTAAGAACACTGAAGCTTTCTTT. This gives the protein CASSSGFKNTEAFF.

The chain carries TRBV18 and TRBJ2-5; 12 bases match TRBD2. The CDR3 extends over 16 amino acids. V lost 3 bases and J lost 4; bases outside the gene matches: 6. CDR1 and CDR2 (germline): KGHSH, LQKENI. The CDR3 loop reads CASSPGGTSGRETQYF. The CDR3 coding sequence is TGTGCCAGCTCACCCGGCGGGACTAGCGGGCGAGAGACCCAGTACTTC.

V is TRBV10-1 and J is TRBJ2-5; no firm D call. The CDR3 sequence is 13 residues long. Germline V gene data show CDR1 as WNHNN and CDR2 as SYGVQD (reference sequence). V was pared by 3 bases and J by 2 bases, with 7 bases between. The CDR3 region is CASSEASQETQYF. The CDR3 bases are TGCGCCAGCAGTGAAGCGTCTCAAGAGACCCAGTACTTC.

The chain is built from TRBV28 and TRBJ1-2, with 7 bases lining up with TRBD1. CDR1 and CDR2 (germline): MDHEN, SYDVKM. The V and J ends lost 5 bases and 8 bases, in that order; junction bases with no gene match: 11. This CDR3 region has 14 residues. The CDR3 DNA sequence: TGTGCCAGCAGTGCGTCTGGACAGGTTCGCGGCTACACCTTC. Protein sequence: CASSASGQVRGYTF.

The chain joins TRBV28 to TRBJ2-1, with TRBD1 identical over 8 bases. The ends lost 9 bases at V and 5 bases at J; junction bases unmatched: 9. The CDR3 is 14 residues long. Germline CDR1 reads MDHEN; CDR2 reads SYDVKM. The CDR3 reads CASFSDRADNEQFF. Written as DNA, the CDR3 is TGTGCCAGTTTTTCGGACAGGGCCGACAATGAGCAGTTCTTC.

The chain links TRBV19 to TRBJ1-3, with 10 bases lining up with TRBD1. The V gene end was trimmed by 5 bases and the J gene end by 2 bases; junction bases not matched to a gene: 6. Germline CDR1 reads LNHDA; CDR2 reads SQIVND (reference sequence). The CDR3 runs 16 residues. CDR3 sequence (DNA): TGTGCCAGTAGTCATACCGGGACAGGGGCTGGAAACACCATATATTTT. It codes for CASSHTGTGAGNTIYF.

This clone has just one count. This CDR3 is CASRGGASGVYEQYF. CDR3 coding DNA: TGTGCTAGTCGGGGGGGGGCTAGCGGGGTTTACGAGCAGTACTTC. The V and J genes are TRBV12-5 and TRBJ2-7, with 9 bases aligning to TRBD2. Trimming removed 8 bases from V and 4 bases from J; junction bases left unmatched: 12. This CDR3 has 15 residues. Germline V lookup: CDR1 LGHNT, CDR2 FRNRAP.

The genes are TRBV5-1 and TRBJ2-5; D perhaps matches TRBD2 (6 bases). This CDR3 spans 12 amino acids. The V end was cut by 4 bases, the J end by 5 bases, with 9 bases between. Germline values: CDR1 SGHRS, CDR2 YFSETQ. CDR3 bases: TGCGCCAGCAGCGCGGAGGGGGAGACCCAGTACTTC. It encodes CASSAEGETQYF.

CDR3 sequence reads: CASRYNGRREITDTQYF. CDR3 DNA: TGTGCCAGCCGTTACAATGGAAGGCGGGAGATCACAGATACGCAGTATTTT. The chain employs TRBV28 and TRBJ2-3; 7 nucleotides agree with TRBD2. With 8 bases clipped from V and 2 bases from J, the junction kept 16 bases outside the gene matches. The CDR3 has 17 residues. Germline V gene data show CDR1 as MDHEN and CDR2 as SYDVKM.

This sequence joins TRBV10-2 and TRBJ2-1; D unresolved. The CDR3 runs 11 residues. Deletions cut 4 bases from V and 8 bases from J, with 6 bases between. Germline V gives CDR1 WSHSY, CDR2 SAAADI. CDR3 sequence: CASSGFDEQFF. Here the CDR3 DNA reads TGCGCCAGCAGTGGTTTCGATGAGCAGTTCTTC.

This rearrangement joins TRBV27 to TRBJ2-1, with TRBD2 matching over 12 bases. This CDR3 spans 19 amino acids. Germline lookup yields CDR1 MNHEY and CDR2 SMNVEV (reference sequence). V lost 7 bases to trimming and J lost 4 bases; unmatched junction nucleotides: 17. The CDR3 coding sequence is TGTGCCAGCACCCCCTTCGGTCTAGCGGGGGGGCAACTGTACAATGAGCAGTTCTTC. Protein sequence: CASTPFGLAGGQLYNEQFF.

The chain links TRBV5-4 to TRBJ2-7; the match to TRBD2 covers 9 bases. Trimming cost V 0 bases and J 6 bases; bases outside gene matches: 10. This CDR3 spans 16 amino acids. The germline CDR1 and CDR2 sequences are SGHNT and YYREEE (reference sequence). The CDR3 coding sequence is TGTGCCAGCAGCTTGGGTAGCGGGAGAAGTATCCGCGAGCAGTACTTC. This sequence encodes CASSLGSGRSIREQYF.

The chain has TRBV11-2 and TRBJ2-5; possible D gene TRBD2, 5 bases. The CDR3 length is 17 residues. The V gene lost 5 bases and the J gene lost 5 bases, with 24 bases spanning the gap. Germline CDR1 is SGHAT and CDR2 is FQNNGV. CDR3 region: CASSTTAMDSFGETQYF. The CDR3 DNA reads TGTGCCAGCAGCACTACCGCCATGGACTCGTTCGGGGAGACCCAGTACTTC.

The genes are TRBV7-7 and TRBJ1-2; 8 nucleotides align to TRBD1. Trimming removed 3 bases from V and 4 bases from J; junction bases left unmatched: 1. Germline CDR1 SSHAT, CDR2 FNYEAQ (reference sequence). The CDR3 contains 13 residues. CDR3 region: CASSLGTGYGYTF. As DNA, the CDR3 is TGTGCCAGCAGCTTGGGGACAGGCTATGGCTACACCTTC. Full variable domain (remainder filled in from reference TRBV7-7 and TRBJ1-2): GAGVSQSPRYKVTKRGQDVTLRCDPISSHATLYWYQQALGQGPEFLTYFNYEAQPDKSGLPSDRFSAERPEGSISTLTIQRTEQRDSAMYRCASSLGTGYGYTFGSGTRLTVV.

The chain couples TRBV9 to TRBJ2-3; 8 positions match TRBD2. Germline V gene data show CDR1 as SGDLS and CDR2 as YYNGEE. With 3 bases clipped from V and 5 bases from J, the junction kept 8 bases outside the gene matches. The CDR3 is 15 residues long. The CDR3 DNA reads TGTGCCAGCAGCGGGGGCGGGAGGCGTGAAGATACGCAGTATTTT. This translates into CASSGGGRREDTQYF.

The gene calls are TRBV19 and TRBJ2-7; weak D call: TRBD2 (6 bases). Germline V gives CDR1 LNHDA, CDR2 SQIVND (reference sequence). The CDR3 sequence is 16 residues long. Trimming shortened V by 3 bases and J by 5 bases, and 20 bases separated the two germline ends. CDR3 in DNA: TGTGCCAGTAGTATCCATAGGCAGGGCCGGGAGAACGAGCAGTACTTC. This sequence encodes CASSIHRQGRENEQYF.

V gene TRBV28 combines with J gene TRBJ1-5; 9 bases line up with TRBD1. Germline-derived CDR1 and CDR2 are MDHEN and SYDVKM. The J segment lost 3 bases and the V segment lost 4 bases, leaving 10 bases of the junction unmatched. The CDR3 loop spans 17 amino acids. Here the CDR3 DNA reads TGTGCCAGCAGTTCCCCGGGACAGGGTGGGCCCAATCAGCCCCAGCATTTT. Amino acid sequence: CASSSPGQGGPNQPQHF.

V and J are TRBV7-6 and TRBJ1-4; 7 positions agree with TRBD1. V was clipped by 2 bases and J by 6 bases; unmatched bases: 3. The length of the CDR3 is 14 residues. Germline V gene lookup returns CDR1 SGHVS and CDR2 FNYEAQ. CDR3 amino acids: CASSLNRGDEKLFF. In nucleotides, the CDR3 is TGTGCCAGCAGCTTAAACAGGGGAGATGAAAAACTGTTTTTT.

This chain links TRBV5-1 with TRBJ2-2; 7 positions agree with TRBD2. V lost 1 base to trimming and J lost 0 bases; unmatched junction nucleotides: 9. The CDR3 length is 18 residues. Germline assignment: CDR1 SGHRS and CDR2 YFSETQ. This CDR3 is CASSLKDGRTSNTGELFF. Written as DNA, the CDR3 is TGCGCCAGCAGCTTGAAAGACGGGAGGACATCGAACACCGGGGAGCTGTTTTTT.

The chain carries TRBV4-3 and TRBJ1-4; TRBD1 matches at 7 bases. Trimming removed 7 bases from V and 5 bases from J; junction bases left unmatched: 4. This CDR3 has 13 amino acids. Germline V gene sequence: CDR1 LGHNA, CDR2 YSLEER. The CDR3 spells CASNRGINEKLFF. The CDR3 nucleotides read TGCGCCAGCAACAGGGGAATAAATGAAAAACTGTTTTTT.

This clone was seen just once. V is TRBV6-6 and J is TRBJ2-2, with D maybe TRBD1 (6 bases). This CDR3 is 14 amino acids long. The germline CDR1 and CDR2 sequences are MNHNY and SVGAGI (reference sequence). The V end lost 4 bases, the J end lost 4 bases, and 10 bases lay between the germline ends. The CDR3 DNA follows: TGTGCCAGCAGTTTAGGACAGTTCACCGGGGAGCTGTTTTTT. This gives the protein CASSLGQFTGELFF.

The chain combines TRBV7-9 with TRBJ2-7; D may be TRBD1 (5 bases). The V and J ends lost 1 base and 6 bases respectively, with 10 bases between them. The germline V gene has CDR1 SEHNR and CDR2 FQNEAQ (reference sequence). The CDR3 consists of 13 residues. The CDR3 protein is CASSLGGQVEQYF. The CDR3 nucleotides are TGTGCCAGCAGCTTAGGGGGCCAGGTCGAGCAGTACTTC.

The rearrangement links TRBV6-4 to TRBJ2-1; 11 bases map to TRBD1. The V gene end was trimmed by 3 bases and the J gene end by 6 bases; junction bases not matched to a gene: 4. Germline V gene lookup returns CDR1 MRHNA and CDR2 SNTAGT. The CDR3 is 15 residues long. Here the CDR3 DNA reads TGTGCCAGCAGTGATGGACAGGGGGCTTTCAATGAGCAGTTCTTC. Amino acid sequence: CASSDGQGAFNEQFF.

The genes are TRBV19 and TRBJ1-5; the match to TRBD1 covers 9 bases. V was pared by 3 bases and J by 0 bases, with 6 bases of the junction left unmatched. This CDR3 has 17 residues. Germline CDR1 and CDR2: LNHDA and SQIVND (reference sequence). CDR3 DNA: TGTGCCAGTAGTATGACAGGGGGTAAATATAGCAATCAGCCCCAGCATTTT. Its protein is CASSMTGGKYSNQPQHF.

CDR3 loop: CASSGVSERTSGETQYF. The DNA for the CDR3 is TGCGCCAGCAGCGGGGTAAGTGAGAGGACATCGGGAGAGACCCAGTACTTC. The gene calls are TRBV5-1 and TRBJ2-5; D possibly corresponds to TRBD1 (5 bases). There are 17 residues in the CDR3. Deletions cut 4 bases from V and 4 bases from J, with 23 bases between. The germline CDR1 and CDR2 sequences are SGHRS and YFSETQ.

In DNA, the CDR3 is TGTGCCAGCAGCTTAGGGGACTACTCCTACAATGAGCAGTTCTTC. Encoded protein: CASSLGDYSYNEQFF. The genes are TRBV7-9 and TRBJ2-1, with 7 bases lining up with TRBD2. V was pared by 1 base and J by 0 bases, with 0 bases of the junction left unmatched. Germline V gene sequence: CDR1 SEHNR, CDR2 FQNEAQ (reference sequence). The CDR3 spans 15 residues.

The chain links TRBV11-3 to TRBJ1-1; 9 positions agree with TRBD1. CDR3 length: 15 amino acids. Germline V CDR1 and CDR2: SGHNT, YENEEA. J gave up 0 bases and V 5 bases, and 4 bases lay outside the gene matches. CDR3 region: CASSPQGAMNTEAFF. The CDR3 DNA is TGTGCCAGCAGCCCACAGGGGGCGATGAACACTGAAGCTTTCTTT.